A single sample is the source of the 13 T cell receptor beta chains below, sequenced in a study of molecular identifiers for immune sequencing clone quantification. TCRdb passed the PCR reads through MiXCR, listing each CDR3 protein once. The sample yields approximately 550,000 distinct CDR3 sequences, around 23% seen once. Source material: naive CD8+ T cells from blood, with Jurkat cell RNA spiked in. Documented subset: FACS-sorted CD8+CD4-CCR7+CD45RA+ naive T cells. The receptors derive from a human donor in good health. Some libraries in this study had Jurkat cell RNA spiked in.

A remark on this clonotype: The CDR3 does not end in the conserved phenylalanine or tryptophan, so this is likely a read error. The DNA is omitted, as the CDR3 cannot be located on it reliably, and the CDR3 follows TCRdb's listing. This chain links TRBV23-1 with TRBJ2-4; the D call in the table, TRBD1, was not verified against the DNA. TRBV23-1 counts as an open reading frame of uncertain function. The CDR3 length is 12 residues, termini included. The CDR3: CASSQSQLGRYY.

This clonotype was picked up many times. The genes are TRBV5-1 and TRBJ1-1, with 8 bases aligning to TRBD1. Germline V gene data show CDR1 as SGHRS and CDR2 as YFSETQ. J lost 1 base, V lost 3 bases, and 5 bases had no gene match. This CDR3 spans 15 amino acids. The CDR3 region has the DNA TGCGCCAGCAGCTATCGGACAGGGACGAACACTGAAGCTTTCTTT. It specifies CASSYRTGTNTEAFF.

This clonotype turned up a few times. The rearrangement uses TRBV10-3 and TRBJ2-7, with D possibly being TRBD1 (5 bases). Germline V gene data show CDR1 as ENHRY and CDR2 as SYGVKD. The CDR3 loop spans 13 amino acids. V gave up 4 bases and J gave up 4 bases, with 11 bases separating them. The CDR3 here is CAISALTAYEQYF. The DNA of the CDR3 is TGTGCCATCAGTGCGCTGACAGCTTACGAGCAGTACTTC.

The chain combines TRBV29-1 with TRBJ2-1; TRBD2 is a possible D gene (6 bases). Trimming left V 7 bases short and J 10 bases short, with 23 bases between. Germline V CDR1 and CDR2: SQVTM, ANQGSEA. This CDR3 contains 14 residues. In DNA, the CDR3 is TGCAGCGGCTCCGGGGCGAGCGGGTTAAGAGAGCAGTTCTTC. Protein product: CSGSGASGLREQFF.

This clonotype was seen a handful of times. The rearrangement uses TRBV5-4 and TRBJ2-3, with 10 bases that match TRBD2. The trim removed 2 bases at V and 0 bases at J, leaving 3 bases unmatched. The CDR3 is 16 residues long. The V gene's germline CDR1 is SGHNT and CDR2 YYREEE (reference sequence). CDR3 bases: TGTGCCAGCAGCTTCCCTAGCGGGAGCAGCACAGATACGCAGTATTTT. Its protein product is CASSFPSGSSTDTQYF.

The table lists this clonotype with many counts. The chain uses TRBV9 and TRBJ2-2; 7 bases line up with TRBD2. CDR1 and CDR2 from the germline V gene are SGDLS and YYNGEE. J gave up 6 bases and V 1 base, and 6 bases lay outside the gene matches. This CDR3 comprises 15 residues. In DNA form, the CDR3 reads TGTGCCAGCAGCGTACTGGCGGGGGAGGCCGGGGAGCTGTTTTTT. It yields the protein CASSVLAGEAGELFF.

V and J are TRBV11-2 and TRBJ2-2; no reliable D call. From germline, CDR1 is SGHAT and CDR2 FQNNGV. The CDR3 sequence is 14 residues long. The germline V and J ends were trimmed by 4 bases and 11 bases, with 17 bases remaining between them. The CDR3 loop reads CASSSPNWTFELFF. CDR3 bases: TGTGCCAGCAGCTCCCCAAATTGGACCTTCGAGCTGTTTTTT.

This clonotype was recorded a few times. The rearrangement uses TRBV5-6 and TRBJ2-3; the D is unclear. From germline, CDR1 is SGHDT and CDR2 YYEEEE. CDR3 length: 14 residues. V lost 0 bases and J 3 bases, leaving 8 bases between the germline ends. CDR3 DNA: TGTGCCAGCAGCTTGGTGGCCCAAACAGATACGCAGTATTTT. Protein: CASSLVAQTDTQYF.

With regard to this clonotype: A much larger clone sits a single nucleotide away, making a read error possible. The CDR3 carries no conserved terminal phenylalanine or tryptophan, so it likely arises from a read error. No DNA is shown, since the ends of the CDR3 on it are uncertain; the CDR3 is the one TCRdb lists. This chain's CDR3 is CASSTPGYL. The J gene is TRBJ2-7, the V gene TRBV5-1; no DNA check was done on the table's D call, TRBD1. The CDR3 sequence runs 9 residues, both termini included. In germline, CDR1 is SGHRS, CDR2 YFSETQ.

The table lists this clonotype with many counts. This rearrangement joins TRBV6-4 to TRBJ1-5, with D tentatively TRBD1 (5 bases). The CDR3 runs 15 residues. Germline V lookup: CDR1 MRHNA, CDR2 SNTAGT. V lost 6 bases and J lost 0, with 12 bases in between. CDR3 amino acids: CASRRQTLSNQPQHF. CDR3 DNA: TGTGCCAGCAGGAGACAGACTCTTAGCAATCAGCCCCAGCATTTT.

With respect to this clonotype: A much larger clone lies a single base off, so this may be a read error. The rearrangement uses TRBV6-6 and TRBJ2-5, with D possibly TRBD2 on 5 matching bases. V dropped 5 bases and J dropped 7 bases, with 20 bases sitting between them. The V gene's germline CDR1 is MNHNY and CDR2 SVGAGI (reference sequence). The CDR3 spans 15 residues. In nucleotides, the CDR3 is TGTGCCAGCAGTAACCACCCCGGGGAGCTCGCGACCCAGTACTTC. Protein: CASSNHPGELATQYF.

The chain links TRBV5-4 to TRBJ2-7; D may match TRBD1 or TRBD2 (5 bases each). This CDR3 comprises 13 residues. From germline, CDR1 is SGHNT and CDR2 YYREEE (reference sequence). Trimming stripped 5 bases from V and 3 bases from J, with 12 bases between. This chain's CDR3 is CASSRGDRYEQYF. The CDR3 DNA reads TGTGCCAGCAGTAGGGGAGACCGCTACGAGCAGTACTTC.

This clonotype was picked up many times. V gene TRBV6-5 combines with J gene TRBJ2-3; D possibly corresponds to TRBD1 (5 bases). Trimming took off 0 bases at V and 11 bases at J, with 12 bases between the two ends. The CDR3 runs to 13 residues. Germline-derived CDR1 and CDR2 are MNHEY and SVGAGI. The CDR3 DNA follows: TGTGCCAGCAGTTACTCGGTAGGGCAGGGGCAGTATTTT. Translating gives CASSYSVGQGQYF.